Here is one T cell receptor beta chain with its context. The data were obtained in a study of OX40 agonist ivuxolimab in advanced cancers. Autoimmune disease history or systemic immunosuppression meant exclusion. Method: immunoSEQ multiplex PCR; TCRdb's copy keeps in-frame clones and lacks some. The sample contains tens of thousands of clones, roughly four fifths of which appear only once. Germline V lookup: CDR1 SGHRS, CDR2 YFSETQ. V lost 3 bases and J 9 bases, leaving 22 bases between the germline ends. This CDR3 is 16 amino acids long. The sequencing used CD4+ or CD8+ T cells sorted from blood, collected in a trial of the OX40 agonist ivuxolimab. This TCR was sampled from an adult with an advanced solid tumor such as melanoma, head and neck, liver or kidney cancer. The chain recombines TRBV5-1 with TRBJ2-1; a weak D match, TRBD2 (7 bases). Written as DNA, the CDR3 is TGCGCCAGCAGCTCTACCTCAAGGGGGGGAACTAGTGAGCAGTTCTTC. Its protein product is CASSSTSRGGTSEQFF. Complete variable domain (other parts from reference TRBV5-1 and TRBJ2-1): KAGVTQTPRYLIKTRGQQVTLSCSPISGHRSVSWYQQTPGQGLQFLFEYFSETQRNKGNFPGRFSGRQFSNSRSEMNVSTLELGDSALYLCASSSTSRGGTSEQFFGPGTRLTVL.